This T cell receptor (beta chain) stems from a study of response to subunit inactivated influenza vaccine. This CDR3 is 14 amino acids long. Trimming cost V 5 bases and J 3 bases; bases outside gene matches: 7. Germline V gene lookup returns CDR1 MDHEN and CDR2 SYDVKM. Each CDR3 protein is one row after TCRdb ran MiXCR on the RT-PCR reads. There are roughly 190,000 distinct CDR3 sequences in the sample; roughly 12% occur only once, and approximately 30% lies in the top ten. This sample was shared with a second study, whose subject was T cells expressing NK-cell markers. That study reports: UMIs were included in TCR beta cDNA generated by 5'RACE template switching. An anti-gamma-delta TCR antibody restricted sorting to alpha-beta TCR T cells in several experiments.

The sequencing used CD8+ T cells sorted from PBMCs, collected 11 to 12 days after vaccination. The source is a man aged 50 to 60 who received an inactivated influenza vaccine. The chain links TRBV28 to TRBJ2-7; 7 bases agree with TRBD2. CDR3 coding DNA: TGTGCCAGCAGTGAGCGGGGCAGATTCTACGAGCAGTACTTC. This encodes CASSERGRFYEQYF.